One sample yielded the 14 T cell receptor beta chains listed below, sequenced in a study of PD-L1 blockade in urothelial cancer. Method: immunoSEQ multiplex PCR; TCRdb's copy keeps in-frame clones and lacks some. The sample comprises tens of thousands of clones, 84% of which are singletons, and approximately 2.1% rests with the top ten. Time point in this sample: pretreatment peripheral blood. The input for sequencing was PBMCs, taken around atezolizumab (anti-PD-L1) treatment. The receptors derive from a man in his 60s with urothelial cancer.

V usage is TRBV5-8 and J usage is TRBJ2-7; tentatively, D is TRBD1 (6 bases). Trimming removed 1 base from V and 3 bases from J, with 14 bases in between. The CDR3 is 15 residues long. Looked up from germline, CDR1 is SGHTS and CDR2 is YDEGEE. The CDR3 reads CASSLSEGGRYEQYF. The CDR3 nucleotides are TGTGCCAGCAGCTTGTCGGAAGGGGGTCGCTACGAGCAGTACTTC.

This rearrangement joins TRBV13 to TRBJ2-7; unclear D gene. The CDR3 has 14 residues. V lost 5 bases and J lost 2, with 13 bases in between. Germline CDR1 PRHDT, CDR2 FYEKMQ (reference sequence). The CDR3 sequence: CASSPLLTPYEQYF. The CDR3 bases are TGTGCCAGCAGCCCTCTCCTCACTCCCTACGAGCAGTACTTC.

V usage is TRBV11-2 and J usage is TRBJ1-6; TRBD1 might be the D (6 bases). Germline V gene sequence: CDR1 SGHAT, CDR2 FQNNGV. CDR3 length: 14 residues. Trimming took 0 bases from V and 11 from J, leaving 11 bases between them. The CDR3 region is CASSLDNRVTPLHF. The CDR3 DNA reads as TGTGCCAGCAGCTTAGACAACAGGGTGACACCCCTCCACTTT.

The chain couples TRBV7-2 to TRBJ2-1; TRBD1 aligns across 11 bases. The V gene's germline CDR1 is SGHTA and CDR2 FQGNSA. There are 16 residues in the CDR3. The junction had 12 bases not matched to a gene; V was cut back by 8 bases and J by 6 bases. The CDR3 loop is CASSPAPGTGGNEQFF. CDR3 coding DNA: TGTGCCAGCTCCCCTGCACCCGGGACAGGGGGCAATGAGCAGTTCTTC.

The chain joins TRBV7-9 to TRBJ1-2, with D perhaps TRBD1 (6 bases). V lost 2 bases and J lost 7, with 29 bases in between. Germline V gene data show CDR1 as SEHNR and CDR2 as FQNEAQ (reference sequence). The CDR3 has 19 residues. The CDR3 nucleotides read TGTGCCAGCAGCTTATATTGGGGGACGACAGGCAAAATGATAGGTGGCTACACCTTC. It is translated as CASSLYWGTTGKMIGGYTF. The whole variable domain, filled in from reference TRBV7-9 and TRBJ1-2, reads DTGVSQNPRHKITKRGQNVTFRCDPISEHNRLYWYRQTLGQGPEFLTYFQNEAQLEKSRLLSDRFSAERPKGSFSTLEIQRTEQGDSAMYLCASSLYWGTTGKMIGGYTFGSGTRLTVV.

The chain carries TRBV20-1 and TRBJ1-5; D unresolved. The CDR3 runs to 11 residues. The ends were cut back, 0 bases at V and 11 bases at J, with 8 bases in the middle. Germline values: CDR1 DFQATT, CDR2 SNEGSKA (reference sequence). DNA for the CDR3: TGCAGTGCTAGAGATTCTGAGTCCCAGCATTTT. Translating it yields CSARDSESQHF.

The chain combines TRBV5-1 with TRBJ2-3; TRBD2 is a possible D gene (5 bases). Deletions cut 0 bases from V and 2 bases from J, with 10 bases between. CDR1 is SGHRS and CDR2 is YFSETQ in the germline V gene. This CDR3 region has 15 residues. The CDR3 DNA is TGCGCCAGCAGCTTGGGTGCGGGCCTCACAGATACGCAGTATTTT. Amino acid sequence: CASSLGAGLTDTQYF.

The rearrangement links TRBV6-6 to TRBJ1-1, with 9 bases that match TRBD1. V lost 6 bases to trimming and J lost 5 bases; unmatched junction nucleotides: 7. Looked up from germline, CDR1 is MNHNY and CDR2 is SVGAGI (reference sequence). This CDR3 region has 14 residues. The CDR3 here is CASRRRDRVTEAFF. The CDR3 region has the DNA TGTGCCAGCAGGAGGAGGGACAGGGTAACTGAAGCTTTCTTT.

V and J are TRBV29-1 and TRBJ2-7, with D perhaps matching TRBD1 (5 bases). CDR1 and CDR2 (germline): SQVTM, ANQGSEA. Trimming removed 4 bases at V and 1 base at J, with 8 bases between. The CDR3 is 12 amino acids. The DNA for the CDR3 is TGCAGCGTTGTTCAGGGTTCCTACGAGCAGTACTTC. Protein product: CSVVQGSYEQYF.

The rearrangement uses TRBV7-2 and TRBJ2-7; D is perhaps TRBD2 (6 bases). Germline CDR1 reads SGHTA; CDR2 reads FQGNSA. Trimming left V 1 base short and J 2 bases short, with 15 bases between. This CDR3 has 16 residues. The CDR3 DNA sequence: TGTGCCAGCAGCTTAGGGGGTGGCGGGAATACCTACGAGCAGTACTTC. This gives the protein CASSLGGGGNTYEQYF. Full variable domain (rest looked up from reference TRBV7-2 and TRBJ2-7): GAGVSQSPSNKVTEKGKDVELRCDPISGHTALYWYRQSLGQGLEFLIYFQGNSAPDKSGLPSDRFSAERTGGSVSTLTIQRTQQEDSAVYLCASSLGGGGNTYEQYFGPGTRLTVT.

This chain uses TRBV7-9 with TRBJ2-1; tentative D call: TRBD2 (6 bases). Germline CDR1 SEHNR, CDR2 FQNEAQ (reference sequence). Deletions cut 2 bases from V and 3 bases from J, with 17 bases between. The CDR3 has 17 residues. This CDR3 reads CASSLSFGGRVYNEQFF. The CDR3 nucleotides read TGTGCCAGCAGCTTAAGTTTTGGAGGGAGAGTCTACAATGAGCAGTTCTTC.

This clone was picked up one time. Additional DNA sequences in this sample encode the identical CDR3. CDR3 in amino acids: CASQGARTDTQYF. CDR3 coding DNA: TGTGCCAGCCAGGGGGCGCGTACAGATACGCAGTATTTT. This sequence joins TRBV19 and TRBJ2-3; 8 bases are shared with TRBD1. Germline CDR1 LNHDA, CDR2 SQIVND (reference sequence). The CDR3 contains 13 residues. The J segment lost 3 bases and the V segment lost 9 bases, leaving 5 bases of the junction unmatched.

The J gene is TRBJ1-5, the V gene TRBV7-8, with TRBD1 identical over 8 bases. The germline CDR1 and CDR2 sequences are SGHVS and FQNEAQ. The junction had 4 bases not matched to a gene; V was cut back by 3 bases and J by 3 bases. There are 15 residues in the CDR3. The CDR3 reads CASSLWTGNNQPQHF. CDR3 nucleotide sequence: TGTGCCAGCAGCTTGTGGACAGGGAACAATCAGCCCCAGCATTTT.

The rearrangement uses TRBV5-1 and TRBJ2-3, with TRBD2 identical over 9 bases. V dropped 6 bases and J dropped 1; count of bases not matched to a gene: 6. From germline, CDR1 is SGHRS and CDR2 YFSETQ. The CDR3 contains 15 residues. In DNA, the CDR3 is TGCGCCAGCAAAGTAGCGGGGGTGGGCACAGATACGCAGTATTTT. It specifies CASKVAGVGTDTQYF.